The clone carrying this TCR beta chain appeared a few times. Its antigen is unknown. It was considered stable Graves' hyperthyroidism when ophthalmopathy did not progress within 18 months. This sample is drawn from a study of T cells in Graves' hyperthyroidism and ophthalmopathy. In the study overall: Peripheral blood sampling occurred at initial diagnosis, before any treatment. Findings and limits, study-wide: Most clonotypes expanded in thyroid above 0.001 were likewise present in blood.

Amplified regions were TCR beta CDR3 sequences from RNA transcripts. Initially, a first-round RT-PCR of the TCR CDR3 employed the HTBI primer set. TCRdb called the multiplex PCR reads again in MiXCR, with one record for every CDR3 protein. The profile shows hundreds of thousands of distinct CDR3 sequences, 14% of them singletons. This TCR was sampled from a woman aged 18-29 years with Graves' hyperthyroidism. Input material: blood.

The CDR3 reads CASSLTFTSGNTGELFF. CDR3 sequence (DNA): TGTGCCAGCAGCTTAACGTTCACTAGCGGAAACACCGGGGAGCTGTTTTTT. The gene calls are TRBV7-3 and TRBJ2-2; the match to TRBD2 covers 8 bases. CDR1 SGHTA and CDR2 FQGTGA come from the germline V gene. The CDR3 contains 17 residues. V shed 0 bases and J 2 bases; nucleotides not matched to a gene: 5. The whole variable domain, filled in from reference TRBV7-3 and TRBJ2-2, reads GAGVSQTPSNKVTEKGKYVELRCDPISGHTALYWYRQSLGQGPEFLIYFQGTGAADDSGLPNDRFFAVRPEGSVSTLKIQRTERGDSAVYLCASSLTFTSGNTGELFFGEGSRLTVL.